This is a list of T cell receptor beta chains from one sample in a study of response to subunit inactivated influenza vaccine. TCRdb itself ran the RT-PCR reads through MiXCR, one entry per CDR3 protein. This sample has about 520,000 distinct CDR3 sequences, with roughly 7.6% found just once. The sequencing here drew on PBMCs from blood, taken 23 to 25 months after vaccination. These receptors all stem from a man aged 45 to 75 who received an inactivated influenza vaccine. CDR3s include the opening cysteine and the closing phenylalanine or tryptophan. The order of the fields is J gene, clone size, D gene, CDR3 length, V gene, CDR3 protein, CDR3 DNA. D genes are given only for firm matches. Where a row states a size, it is once, few, many or the class of an expanded clone; other rows omit it.

TRBJ2-1,many,NA,13,TRBV29-1,CSAAGQMYNEQFF,TGCAGCGCCGCGGGACAAATGTACAATGAGCAGTTCTTC
TRBJ1-4,few,TRBD1,14,TRBV5-1,CASSPGGGNEKLFF,TGCGCCAGCAGCCCAGGGGGCGGTAATGAAAAACTGTTTTTT
TRBJ2-5,many,TRBD2,15,TRBV2,CASSDGLAGAETQYF,TGTGCCAGCAGTGACGGGCTAGCGGGAGCAGAGACCCAGTACTTC
TRBJ2-2,NA,TRBD1,18,TRBV4-2,CASSPRVSDRGFTGELFF,TGTGCCAGCAGCCCCCGAGTGTCAGACAGGGGGTTTACCGGGGAGCTGTTTTTT
TRBJ1-5,few,NA,14,TRBV5-8,CASTRRDGNQPQHF,TGTGCCAGCACTCGACGCGACGGCAATCAGCCCCAGCATTTT
TRBJ1-6,many,NA,16,TRBV6-1,CASSYSESSYNSPLHF,TGTGCCAGCTCTTATTCAGAATCCTCCTATAATTCACCCCTCCACTTT
TRBJ2-7,many,NA,12,TRBV28,CASRSLSYEQYF,TGTGCCAGCAGATCCCTCTCCTACGAGCAGTACTTC
TRBJ2-3,NA,TRBD2,18,TRBV4-3,CASSPGLAGGHAQDTQYF,TGCGCCAGCAGCCCGGGACTAGCGGGGGGACATGCTCAAGATACGCAGTATTTT
TRBJ1-1,few,NA,14,TRBV20-1,CSARTGTVNTEAFF,TGCAGTGCTAGAACCGGGACGGTGAACACTGAAGCTTTCTTT
TRBJ2-7,many,NA,15,TRBV4-2,CASSRGASGPYEQYF,TGTGCCAGCAGTCGGGGGGCTAGCGGTCCCTACGAGCAGTACTTC
TRBJ1-1,many,NA,13,TRBV6-5,CASSYEANTEAFF,TGTGCCAGCAGTTACGAGGCCAACACTGAAGCTTTCTTT
TRBJ2-2,few,NA,13,TRBV12-5,CASGLPGTGELFF,TGTGCTAGTGGTTTACCGGGCACCGGGGAGCTGTTTTTT
TRBJ2-7,many,TRBD2,13,TRBV29-1,CSVVGGSSYEQYF,TGCAGCGTTGTCGGGGGGAGCTCCTACGAGCAGTACTTC
TRBJ2-1,NA,TRBD2,14,TRBV5-1,CASSLASGREEQFF,TGCGCCAGCAGCTTGGCAAGCGGGAGGGAGGAGCAGTTCTTC
TRBJ1-2,NA,NA,12,TRBV20-1,CSALLTNYGYTF,TGCAGTGCTCTACTAACTAACTATGGCTACACCTTC
TRBJ2-7,few,NA,14,TRBV2,CASSEGTINYEQYF,TGTGCCAGCAGTGAGGGGACGATAAACTACGAGCAGTACTTC
TRBJ2-7,NA,NA,13,TRBV11-2,CASSLFPAGEQYF,TGTGCCAGCAGCTTATTCCCTGCGGGCGAGCAGTACTTC
TRBJ2-7,many,TRBD2,15,TRBV7-2,CASSPRLAGSYEQYF,TGTGCCAGCAGCCCCAGACTAGCGGGTTCCTACGAGCAGTACTTC
TRBJ2-2,NA,NA,19,TRBV6-1,CASSRPLSGQTSNTGELFF,TGTGCCAGCAGCCGTCCCCTAAGCGGACAGACGTCGAACACCGGGGAGCTGTTTTTT
TRBJ2-1,NA,TRBD2,13,TRBV6-2/TRBV6-3,CASRGGGYNEQFF,TGTGCCAGCCGGGGGGGTGGGTACAATGAGCAGTTCTTC
TRBJ1-1,NA,NA,15,TRBV5-1,CASSIRDGVGTEAFF,TGCGCCAGCAGCATCCGGGACGGGGTGGGGACTGAAGCTTTCTTT
TRBJ2-3,many,NA,13,TRBV29-1,CSVVGGLADTQYF,TGCAGCGTTGTCGGGGGGCTGGCAGATACGCAGTATTTT
TRBJ2-5,NA,TRBD1,14,TRBV29-1,CSVIRTGTRETQYF,TGCAGCGTTATACGGACAGGGACTCGTGAGACCCAGTACTTC
TRBJ2-3,NA,NA,17,TRBV4-1,CASSQGERGAGTDTQYF,TGCGCCAGCAGCCAAGGGGAGAGGGGGGCTGGCACAGATACGCAGTATTTT
TRBJ1-4,NA,NA,16,TRBV7-9,CASSFQPRDTSEKLFF,TGTGCCAGCAGCTTTCAACCCCGGGATACGAGTGAAAAACTGTTTTTT
TRBJ1-4,NA,TRBD1,12,TRBV29-1,CSVRQGSEKLFF,TGCAGCGTCCGACAGGGGAGTGAAAAACTGTTTTTT
TRBJ2-2,few,TRBD2,16,TRBV11-3,CASSPLRTSGPGELFF,TGTGCCAGCAGCCCGCTTCGGACTAGCGGGCCCGGGGAGCTGTTTTTT
TRBJ1-1,few,NA,13,TRBV9,CASSVEVGTEAFF,TGTGCCAGCAGCGTAGAAGTAGGCACTGAAGCTTTCTTT
TRBJ2-5,NA,TRBD2,15,TRBV13,CASSVRAGGQETQYF,TGTGCCAGCAGCGTCCGAGCGGGGGGGCAAGAGACCCAGTACTTC
TRBJ2-1,many,TRBD2,14,TRBV6-5,CASSSTGEGNEQFF,TGTGCCAGCAGTTCAACTGGGGAGGGCAATGAGCAGTTCTTC
TRBJ2-3,few,TRBD2,16,TRBV5-6,CASSNAGTSPSDTQYF,TGTGCCAGCAGCAATGCCGGGACTAGCCCGTCAGATACGCAGTATTTT
TRBJ2-1,NA,NA,13,TRBV30,CAWKFGSYNEQFF,TGTGCCTGGAAGTTCGGGTCTTACAATGAGCAGTTCTTC
TRBJ2-7,NA,TRBD2,13,TRBV20-1,CSAASSGSWEQYF,TGCAGTGCCGCCTCTAGCGGGAGTTGGGAGCAGTACTTC
TRBJ2-3,few,TRBD2,16,TRBV27,CASTHLRTSGADTQYF,TGTGCCAGCACCCACCTAAGGACTAGCGGGGCCGATACGCAGTATTTT
TRBJ2-5,few,TRBD1,11,TRBV5-6,CASGTEETQYF,TGTGCCAGCGGGACAGAAGAGACCCAGTACTTC
TRBJ2-7,NA,NA,15,TRBV5-1,CASSLVPGPTYEQYF,TGCGCCAGCAGCTTGGTCCCGGGCCCAACCTACGAGCAGTACTTC
TRBJ1-1,many,TRBD1,12,TRBV4-3,CASSRTGAEAFF,TGCGCCAGCAGCCGGACAGGGGCTGAAGCTTTCTTT
TRBJ1-2,many,NA,12,TRBV2,CASSEGSYGYTF,TGTGCCAGCAGTGAGGGGTCGTATGGCTACACCTTC
TRBJ1-3,few,TRBD1,18,TRBV4-2,CASSQEGPGQPSGNTIYF,TGTGCCAGCAGCCAAGAAGGACCGGGACAGCCATCTGGAAACACCATATATTTT
TRBJ1-2,many,TRBD1,17,TRBV6-5,CASSYYVGTGGSYGYTF,TGTGCCAGCAGTTACTATGTAGGGACAGGAGGATCCTATGGCTACACCTTC
TRBJ2-1,NA,NA,14,TRBV28,CASSSAMRGEEQFF,TGTGCCAGCAGTTCGGCTATGCGAGGGGAGGAGCAGTTCTTC
TRBJ2-3,many,TRBD2,14,TRBV20-1,CSARLAGMADTQYF,TGCAGTGCGAGACTAGCGGGGATGGCAGATACGCAGTATTTT
TRBJ2-3,NA,TRBD1,15,TRBV12-3/TRBV12-4,CASSPPGQHTDTQYF,TGTGCCAGCAGCCCTCCGGGACAGCACACAGATACGCAGTATTTT
TRBJ2-7,NA,TRBD1,14,TRBV5-4,CASSSRDSSYEQYF,TGTGCCAGCAGCAGCCGGGACAGCTCCTACGAGCAGTACTTC
TRBJ2-1,few,NA,17,TRBV7-2,CASSLGGWISAYNEQFF,TGTGCCAGCAGCTTAGGTGGGTGGATTAGCGCCTACAATGAGCAGTTCTTC
TRBJ1-6,few,NA,16,TRBV27,CASSFGRSTGNSPLHF,TGTGCCAGCAGTTTTGGGCGGTCAACAGGGAATTCACCCCTCCACTTT
TRBJ1-3,NA,NA,13,TRBV12-3/TRBV12-4,CASSFVTKNTIYF,TGTGCCAGCAGTTTTGTGACAAAAAACACCATATATTTT
TRBJ2-3,NA,NA,19,TRBV6-4,CASSALARTPGPITDTQYF,TGTGCCAGCAGTGCCTTGGCAAGGACCCCCGGACCGATCACAGATACGCAGTATTTT
TRBJ1-1,once,NA,13,TRBV20-1,CSASSYRGTEAFF,TGCAGTGCTAGTAGTTATAGGGGCACTGAAGCTTTCTTT
TRBJ1-6,many,TRBD1,15,TRBV6-1,CASSPGTGYNSPLHF,TGTGCCAGCAGTCCCGGGACAGGATATAATTCACCCCTCCACTTT
TRBJ2-1,many,NA,13,TRBV7-2,CASSLGTSGEQFF,TGTGCCAGCAGCTTAGGGACCTCAGGTGAGCAGTTCTTC
TRBJ2-1,many,TRBD2,15,TRBV4-2,CASSQDMLAGLAQFF,TGTGCCAGCAGCCAAGATATGCTAGCGGGATTGGCGCAGTTCTTC
TRBJ2-5,many,NA,14,TRBV28,CASRTRQDEETQYF,TGTGCCAGCAGAACCAGACAGGACGAAGAGACCCAGTACTTC
TRBJ2-7,many,NA,14,TRBV7-2,CASSLVGGTYEQYF,TGCGCCAGCAGCTTGGTGGGCGGAACCTACGAGCAGTACTTC
TRBJ1-2,NA,TRBD1,15,TRBV6-5,CASSYQGQGIYGYTF,TGTGCCAGCAGTTACCAGGGACAGGGGATATATGGCTACACCTTC
TRBJ2-7,many,TRBD2,13,TRBV20-1,CRTSGRASDEQYF,TGCAGAACCAGCGGGAGGGCCTCCGACGAGCAGTACTTC
TRBJ2-7,NA,NA,14,TRBV12-3/TRBV12-4,CASSLPGRNYEQYF,TGTGCCAGCAGTCTTCCGGGCAGGAACTACGAGCAGTACTTC
TRBJ2-7,few,TRBD2,18,TRBV27,CASSLYSTQAGGLYEQYF,TGTGCCAGCAGTTTATACTCTACTCAAGCGGGGGGGCTCTACGAGCAGTACTTC
TRBJ2-1,many,NA,17,TRBV20-1,CSASRPRDGRTYNEQFF,TGCAGTGCTAGCCGTCCTAGGGACGGGAGAACCTACAATGAGCAGTTCTTC
TRBJ2-7,few,NA,13,TRBV4-3,CASSRKGSYEQYF,TGCGCCAGCAGCCGGAAGGGTTCCTACGAGCAGTACTTC